Listed here are 20 T cell receptor beta chains from one sample, sequenced in a study of T-cell memory formation after mild COVID-19. TCRdb used MiXCR to reprocess the 5' RACE reads, holding one entry per CDR3 protein. This sample has about 140,000 distinct CDR3 sequences, with about 19% found just once. Material for sequencing was PBMCs or a T cell subset sorted from them (not recorded which). These receptors were taken from an adult woman who had mild COVID-19 (a few samples of this study predate the infection). Cell type and time point are not known.

The chain employs TRBV29-1 and TRBJ2-7; possibly TRBD2 for D (6 bases). Germline assignment: CDR1 SQVTM and CDR2 ANQGSEA. The length of the CDR3 is 11 residues. The ends were cut back, 6 bases at V and 0 bases at J, with 6 bases in the middle. As DNA, the CDR3 is TGCAGCGTCGGGAGCTCCTACGAGCAGTACTTC. Translating gives CSVGSSYEQYF.

The CDR3 bases are TGTGCCAGCAGCCAACGTCAGGCAGGCTCCTACAATGAGCAGTTCTTC. Amino acid sequence: CASSQRQAGSYNEQFF. This sequence joins TRBV4-2 and TRBJ2-1; the D is unclear. V was pared by 2 bases and J by 0 bases, with 11 bases between. The CDR3 spans 16 residues. Per the germline V gene, CDR1 is LGHNA and CDR2 is YNFKEQ.

The chain couples TRBV3-1 to TRBJ1-3; D gene uncertain. V gave up 5 bases and J gave up 0 bases, with 11 bases separating them. Looked up from germline, CDR1 is LGHDT and CDR2 is YNNKEL (reference sequence). CDR3 length equals 15 residues. For the CDR3, the DNA is TGTGCCAGCAGCGACGTTTTCATCTCTGGAAACACCATATATTTT. As protein: CASSDVFISGNTIYF. The full variable domain, with the rest looked up from reference TRBV3-1 and TRBJ1-3, is DTAVSQTPKYLVTQMGNDKSIKCEQNLGHDTMYWYKQDSKKFLKIMFSYNNKELIINETVPNRFSPKSPDKAHLNLHINSLELGDSAVYFCASSDVFISGNTIYFGEGSWLTVV.

At least ten counts were recorded for this clonotype. The chain uses TRBV28 and TRBJ2-5, with TRBD2 identical over 7 bases. The V segment lost 6 bases and the J segment 2 bases; nucleotides outside the gene matches: 9. Germline V lookup: CDR1 MDHEN, CDR2 SYDVKM. The CDR3 runs to 15 residues. CDR3 loop: CASSPFRGGQETQYF. Written as DNA, the CDR3 is TGTGCCAGCAGCCCCTTTAGGGGAGGGCAAGAGACCCAGTACTTC.

This chain links TRBV30 with TRBJ1-1, with a possible D match to TRBD1 (6 bases). Germline V gene data show CDR1 as GTSNPN and CDR2 as SVGIG (reference sequence). There are 15 residues in the CDR3. V shed 3 bases and J shed 4 bases, with 18 bases lying between them. The CDR3 region is CAWSRPRGRRTEAFF. In DNA, the CDR3 is TGTGCCTGGAGCCGCCCTCGGGGGCGTCGCACTGAAGCTTTCTTT.

This clonotype showed up just a few times. The junction departs from germline at one end; a sequencing error may be responsible. This sequence joins TRBV7-7 and TRBJ2-3, with D possibly TRBD1 on 6 matching bases. CDR3 length: 15 residues. The germline gives CDR1 SSHAT, CDR2 FNYEAQ (reference sequence). The CDR3, as DNA: TGTGCTAGCAGCTCCTTATGGGGGCACACAGATACGCAGTATTTT. As protein: CASSSLWGHTDTQYF.

This clonotype appeared a few times. The rearrangement uses TRBV7-3 and TRBJ2-3, with TRBD2 identical over 11 bases. With 5 bases clipped from V and 3 bases from J, the junction kept 10 bases outside the gene matches. This CDR3 comprises 17 residues. Germline CDR1 is SGHTA and CDR2 is FQGTGA. The CDR3 sequence is CASSTTSPSGRTDTQYF. The CDR3 DNA reads TGTGCCAGCAGCACCACTAGTCCTAGCGGGAGGACAGATACGCAGTATTTT.

V gene TRBV29-1 combines with J gene TRBJ1-1, with a possible D match to TRBD1 (6 bases). The germline V and J ends were trimmed by 6 bases and 1 base, with 9 bases remaining between them. CDR3 length: 12 amino acids. Germline assignment: CDR1 SQVTM and CDR2 ANQGSEA. The CDR3 DNA reads TGCAGCGTCCTACAGGGGAACACTGAAGCTTTCTTT. Its translation: CSVLQGNTEAFF.

The chain carries TRBV12-3 or TRBV12-4 and TRBJ2-5; unclear D gene. The V gene lost 1 base and the J gene lost 5 bases, with 8 bases spanning the gap. The CDR3 extends over 13 amino acids. CDR3 DNA: TGTGCCAGCAGTTTAGGGTTCGCGGAGACCCAGTACTTC. Amino acid sequence: CASSLGFAETQYF.

The chain couples TRBV12-3 or TRBV12-4 to TRBJ2-3; D ambiguous. The CDR3 length is 13 residues. Trimming took 4 bases from V and 2 from J, leaving 7 bases between them. CDR3 sequence (DNA): TGTGCCAGCAGTTCCGACTTCACAGATACGCAGTATTTT. Residues: CASSSDFTDTQYF.

The J gene is TRBJ2-3, the V gene TRBV20-1; TRBD1 is a possible D gene (5 bases). Germline V lookup: CDR1 DFQATT, CDR2 SNEGSKA (reference sequence). The V gene lost 1 base and the J gene lost 1 base, with 9 bases spanning the gap. CDR3 length equals 14 residues. As DNA, the CDR3 is TGCAGTGCTAGAGTTGACAGCCGCACAGATACGCAGTATTTT. Encoded protein: CSARVDSRTDTQYF.

This sequence joins TRBV18 and TRBJ2-7; 10 nucleotides line up with TRBD1. V dropped 2 bases and J dropped 3; count of bases not matched to a gene: 1. The CDR3 has 14 residues. Germline CDR1 is KGHSH and CDR2 is LQKENI. The CDR3 region is CASSPGTGDYEQYF. The CDR3 DNA is TGTGCCAGCTCACCAGGGACAGGGGACTACGAGCAGTACTTC.

The chain couples TRBV6-5 to TRBJ1-5; the D is unclear. Per the germline V gene, CDR1 is MNHEY and CDR2 is SVGAGI. This CDR3 spans 13 amino acids. Trimming removed 10 bases from V and 0 bases from J, with 10 bases in between. The CDR3 here is CATRRVSNQPQHF. CDR3 nucleotide sequence: TGTGCCACCCGACGGGTTAGCAATCAGCCCCAGCATTTT.

The chain carries TRBV7-9 and TRBJ2-7; D is uncertain. This CDR3 spans 14 amino acids. The germline V gene has CDR1 SEHNR and CDR2 FQNEAQ (reference sequence). V lost 1 base and J 3 bases, leaving 10 bases between the germline ends. DNA of the CDR3: TGTGCCAGCAGCTTAGTTTTAACAGACTACGAGCAGTACTTC. Translated, it gives CASSLVLTDYEQYF.

This clonotype has only a few counts. The chain uses TRBV3-1 and TRBJ2-7; D gene unclear. Trimming removed 2 bases from V and 4 bases from J, with 9 bases in between. Germline CDR1 LGHDT, CDR2 YNNKEL (reference sequence). CDR3 size: 13 residues. CDR3 protein: CASSQLYKYEQYF. Here the CDR3 DNA reads TGTGCCAGCAGCCAATTATACAAGTACGAGCAGTACTTC.

This clonotype was detected only a few times. The J gene is TRBJ2-7, the V gene TRBV2; either TRBD1 or TRBD2 may fit D (5 bases each). Per germline, CDR1 SNHLY and CDR2 FYNNEI. The germline V and J ends were trimmed by 6 bases and 3 bases, with 6 bases remaining between them. This CDR3 comprises 11 residues. The CDR3 nucleotides read TGTGCCAGCAGGAGGGGCTACGAGCAGTACTTC. It encodes CASRRGYEQYF.

The rearrangement joins TRBV9 to TRBJ2-7; D possibly uses TRBD1 or TRBD2 (5 bases each). This CDR3 has 13 amino acids. V shed 4 bases and J shed 4 bases, with 12 bases lying between them. Germline assignment: CDR1 SGDLS and CDR2 YYNGEE. The CDR3 protein is CASSPRDGYEQYF. CDR3 nucleotides: TGTGCCAGCAGCCCCCGGGACGGTTACGAGCAGTACTTC.

This chain links TRBV25-1 with TRBJ1-4, with 7 bases identical to TRBD1. This CDR3 spans 18 amino acids. Germline-derived CDR1 and CDR2 are MGHDK and SYGVNS. The V and J ends lost 2 bases and 6 bases, in that order; junction bases with no gene match: 15. CDR3 sequence reads: CASSELTSPGGRYEKLFF. The CDR3, as DNA: TGTGCCAGCAGTGAACTAACTAGCCCAGGGGGGCGATATGAAAAACTGTTTTTT.

The rearrangement links TRBV7-3 to TRBJ2-3; D is undetermined. The V end lost 5 bases, the J end lost 0 bases, and 12 bases lay between the germline ends. The CDR3 is made up of 15 amino acids. From germline, CDR1 is SGHTA and CDR2 FQGTGA. CDR3 nucleotides: TGTGCCAGCAGCAGTGTGGGGTCGAGCACAGATACGCAGTATTTT. It is translated as CASSSVGSSTDTQYF.

J is TRBJ1-2 and V is TRBV10-3; a possible D gene is TRBD1 (6 bases). The CDR3 consists of 18 residues. Germline V gives CDR1 ENHRY, CDR2 SYGVKD. Trimming pared 0 bases from V and 1 base from J, leaving 18 bases between. Written as DNA, the CDR3 is TGTGCCATCAGTGAGTCACGGGGGGCTCACTCAAATAACTATGGCTACACCTTC. The encoded protein is CAISESRGAHSNNYGYTF.